A selection of T cell receptor beta chains follows, all from one sample in a study of Ad26.COV2.S vaccination and SARS-CoV-2 variants. Sequencing used immunoSEQ multiplex PCR; TCRdb keeps in-frame clones, though not all of them. Altogether 350,000 to 600,000 clones are present, 70% to 90% being singletons, with the ten largest covering 1.5% to 2%. This sample comprised peripheral blood, obtained in a trial of Ad26.COV2.S vaccine versus placebo. These receptors all stem from a person between 18 and 60 years old who received the Ad26.COV2.S COVID-19 vaccine or a placebo. Each CDR3 is given with its conserved first and last residue. For some rows the clone size is stated as once, few or many, or as a class when expanded; others skip it.

v_call: TRBV11-2
j_call: TRBJ2-3
clone_size: NA
cdr3_aa: CASSLGDYTDTQYF

v_call: TRBV7-6
j_call: TRBJ2-2
clone_size: once
cdr3_aa: CASSLGLAGGFNGELFF

v_call: TRBV9
j_call: TRBJ1-3
clone_size: NA
cdr3_aa: CASSVGVPGGNTIYF

v_call: TRBV12-3/TRBV12-4
j_call: TRBJ1-1
clone_size: NA
cdr3_aa: CASNHYTTDKAFF

v_call: TRBV6-2/TRBV6-3
j_call: TRBJ1-2
clone_size: NA
cdr3_aa: CASSYPRVGGYTF

v_call: TRBV13
j_call: TRBJ2-7
clone_size: NA
cdr3_aa: CASSSGNSYEQYF

v_call: TRBV6-5
j_call: TRBJ2-7
clone_size: NA
cdr3_aa: CASSKLYQQGNEQYF

v_call: TRBV6-1
j_call: TRBJ1-2
clone_size: NA
cdr3_aa: CASSRLPANYGYTF

v_call: TRBV14
j_call: TRBJ2-1
clone_size: once
cdr3_aa: CASSQDGGRLQFF

v_call: TRBV11-2
j_call: TRBJ2-1
clone_size: few
cdr3_aa: CASRPPLGSVSSYNEQFF

v_call: TRBV24-1
j_call: TRBJ1-5
clone_size: NA
cdr3_aa: CATSVTGGQPQHF

v_call: TRBV11-1
j_call: TRBJ2-7
clone_size: NA
cdr3_aa: CASSSERAYEQYF

v_call: TRBV4-3
j_call: TRBJ1-1
clone_size: NA
cdr3_aa: CASSHLKKGTEAFF

v_call: TRBV7-9
j_call: TRBJ2-3
clone_size: NA
cdr3_aa: CASSFAWRASTDTQYF

v_call: TRBV6-5
j_call: TRBJ2-7
clone_size: NA
cdr3_aa: CASSLRDRGGYEQYF

v_call: TRBV30
j_call: TRBJ1-1
clone_size: NA
cdr3_aa: CAWVVPAAEAFF

v_call: TRBV7-9
j_call: TRBJ2-5
clone_size: NA
cdr3_aa: CAGTAGTRQETQYF

v_call: TRBV4-2
j_call: TRBJ2-3
clone_size: NA
cdr3_aa: CASSQDRGRHTDTQYF

v_call: TRBV27
j_call: TRBJ2-1
clone_size: NA
cdr3_aa: CASSSGGPGNEQFF

v_call: TRBV10-3
j_call: TRBJ1-5
clone_size: few
cdr3_aa: CAISQDRAMGNQPQHF

v_call: TRBV10-3
j_call: TRBJ1-5
clone_size: NA
cdr3_aa: CAISPLEGQPQHF

v_call: TRBV10-3
j_call: TRBJ2-7
clone_size: NA
cdr3_aa: CAISAVTPYEQYF